This T cell receptor (beta chain) was sequenced during a study of read filtering for tumor transcriptome and immune sequencing. Study as a whole: Whole-transcriptome libraries were prepared after DNase treatment.

At the time of active disease, bone marrow was collected from every patient. This clonotype was seen many times. Its antigen is as yet unknown. The length of the CDR3 is 21 residues. Germline CDR1 reads DFQATT; CDR2 reads SNEGSKA (reference sequence). V gave up 2 bases and J gave up 5 bases, with 34 bases separating them. Molecular barcoded adaptors covering alpha/delta and beta/gamma chains were used on approximately 400 ng RNA. TCRdb reprocessed the reads via MiXCR and lists one record per CDR3 protein. The sample consists of approximately 62,000 distinct CDR3 sequences, about 19% of them appearing once. Findings and limits, study-wide: Correlation between methods rose after single-read clonotypes were removed. RNA-seq captured clonotypes less deeply and reliably than IR-seq.

This sequence was found in a donor aged 40 or over with multiple myeloma. Input material: a population of CD138-negative cells sorted from bone marrow. This chain uses TRBV20-1 with TRBJ2-1, with D perhaps matching TRBD1 (6 bases). The CDR3 DNA is TGCAGTGCTAGACCCCTCCACAGGGATAGGTTACACACACCACAAAACAATGAGCAGTTCTTC. The encoded protein is CSARPLHRDRLHTPQNNEQFF.